The clone carrying this T cell receptor beta chain was counted a few times. Its antigen is unidentified. This specimen belongs to a study of T cell responses to AZD1222 COVID-19 vaccine. The overall study: Recipients boosted at about 4 weeks or about 12 weeks are pooled. General study results and limits: Reportedly, nearly half of unique spike TCRs recognized epitopes outside B.1.351/B.1.1.7 mutations. Donors were largely white British and mainly female; clonal diversity was possibly underestimated. After the peak T cell response, and only then, were repertoires sampled.

Germline CDR1 reads MNHEY; CDR2 reads SVGAGI. V gave up 5 bases and J gave up 7 bases; unmatched junction bases: 8. This CDR3 is built from 15 residues. TCRdb keeps only in-frame clones here, not all; method: immunoSEQ multiplex PCR. The data show over 150,000 clones, around nine tenths seen once. The rearrangement links TRBV6-5 to TRBJ1-6; 7 bases are a match to TRBD1. The source was peripheral blood, collected on day 0 of AZD1222 vaccination. The receptor's source is an adult in good health. The CDR3 protein is CASSIISTGNSPLHF. As DNA, the CDR3 is TGTGCCAGCAGTATTATATCGACAGGGAATTCACCCCTCCACTTT.